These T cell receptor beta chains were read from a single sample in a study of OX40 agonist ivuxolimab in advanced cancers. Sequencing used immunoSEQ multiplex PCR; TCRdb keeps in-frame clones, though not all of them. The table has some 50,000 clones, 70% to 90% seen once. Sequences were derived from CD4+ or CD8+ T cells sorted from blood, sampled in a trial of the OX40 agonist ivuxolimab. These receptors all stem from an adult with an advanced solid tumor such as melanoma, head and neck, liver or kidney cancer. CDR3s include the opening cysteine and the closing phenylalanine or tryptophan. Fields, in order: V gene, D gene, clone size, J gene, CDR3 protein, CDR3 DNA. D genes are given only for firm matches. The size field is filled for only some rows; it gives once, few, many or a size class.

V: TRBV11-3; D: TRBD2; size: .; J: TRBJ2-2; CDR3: CASSTTVGTSGRGAGELFF; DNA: TGTGCCAGCAGCACCACCGTGGGGACTAGCGGGAGAGGTGCCGGGGAGCTGTTTTTT
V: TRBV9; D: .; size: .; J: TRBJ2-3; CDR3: CASSYSRLDTQYF; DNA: TGTGCCAGCAGCTACAGTAGGTTAGATACGCAGTATTTT
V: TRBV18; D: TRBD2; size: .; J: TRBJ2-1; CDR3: CASSRTGTTLYNEQFF; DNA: TGTGCCAGCTCAAGGACCGGGACTACACTTTACAATGAGCAGTTCTTC
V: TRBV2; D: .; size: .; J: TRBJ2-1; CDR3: CASSVDPYNEQFF; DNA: TGTGCCAGCAGTGTGGACCCGTACAATGAGCAGTTCTTC
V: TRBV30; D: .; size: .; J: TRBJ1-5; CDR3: CAWSQTLVGNQPQHF; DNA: TGTGCCTGGAGTCAGACCCTAGTGGGCAATCAGCCCCAGCATTTT
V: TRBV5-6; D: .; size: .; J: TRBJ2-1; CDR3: CASSFAWGNEQFF; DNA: TGTGCCAGCAGCTTCGCCTGGGGCAATGAGCAGTTCTTC
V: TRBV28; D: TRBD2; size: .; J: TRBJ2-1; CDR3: CASSRIAGRSGNEQFF; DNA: TGTGCCAGCAGTCGTATAGCGGGCCGCTCCGGGAATGAGCAGTTCTTC
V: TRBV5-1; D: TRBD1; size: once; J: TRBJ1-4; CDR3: CASSPGQGHEKLFF; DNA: TGCGCCAGCAGCCCTGGACAGGGGCATGAAAAACTGTTTTTT
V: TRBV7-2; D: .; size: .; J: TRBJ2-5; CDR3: CASSTDGGTSETQYF; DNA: TGTGCCAGCAGCACCGACGGAGGTACCTCAGAGACCCAGTACTTC
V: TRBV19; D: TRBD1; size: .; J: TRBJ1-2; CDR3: CASSIRTGGEDYGYTF; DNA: TGTGCCAGTAGTATCCGGACAGGGGGCGAAGACTATGGCTACACCTTC
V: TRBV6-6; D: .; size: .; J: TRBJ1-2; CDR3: CASSYSSNYGYTF; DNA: TGTGCCAGCAGTTATAGCAGTAACTATGGCTACACCTTC
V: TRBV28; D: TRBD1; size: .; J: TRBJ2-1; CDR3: CASSLLQGAINNEQFF; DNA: TGTGCCAGCAGTTTATTACAGGGGGCGATCAACAATGAGCAGTTCTTC
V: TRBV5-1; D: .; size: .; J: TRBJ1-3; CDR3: CASSLFAGLSGNTIYF; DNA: TGCGCCAGCAGCTTGTTCGCAGGGCTCTCTGGAAACACCATATATTTT
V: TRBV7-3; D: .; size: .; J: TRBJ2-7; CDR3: CASSLISRRFYEQYF; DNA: TGTGCCAGCAGCTTAATTTCTAGACGGTTCTACGAGCAGTACTTC
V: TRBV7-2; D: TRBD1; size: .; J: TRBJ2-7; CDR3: CASRGQGYEQYF; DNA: TGTGCCAGCAGAGGACAGGGCTACGAGCAGTACTTC
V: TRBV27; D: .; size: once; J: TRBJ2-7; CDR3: CASSFLQGGEQYF; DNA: TGTGCCAGCAGTTTCCTCCAGGGTGGAGAGCAGTACTTC
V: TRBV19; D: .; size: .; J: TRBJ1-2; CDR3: CWVKYYGYTF; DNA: TGTTGGGTGAAGTATTATGGCTACACCTTC
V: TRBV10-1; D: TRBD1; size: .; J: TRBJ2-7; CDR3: CASSRDRAAEQYF; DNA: TGCGCCAGCAGCCGAGACAGGGCGGCCGAGCAGTACTTC
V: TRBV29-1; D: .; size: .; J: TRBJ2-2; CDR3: CSAEGESYTGELFF; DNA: TGCAGCGCGGAGGGGGAGTCTTACACCGGGGAGCTGTTTTTT
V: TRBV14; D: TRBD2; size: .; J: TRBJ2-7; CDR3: CASSQESWLAGGGEQYF; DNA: TGTGCCAGCAGCCAAGAGAGCTGGCTAGCGGGAGGAGGCGAGCAGTACTTC
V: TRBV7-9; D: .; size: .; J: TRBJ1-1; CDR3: CASSSPWDTEAFF; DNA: TGTGCCAGCAGCTCCCCTTGGGACACTGAAGCTTTCTTT